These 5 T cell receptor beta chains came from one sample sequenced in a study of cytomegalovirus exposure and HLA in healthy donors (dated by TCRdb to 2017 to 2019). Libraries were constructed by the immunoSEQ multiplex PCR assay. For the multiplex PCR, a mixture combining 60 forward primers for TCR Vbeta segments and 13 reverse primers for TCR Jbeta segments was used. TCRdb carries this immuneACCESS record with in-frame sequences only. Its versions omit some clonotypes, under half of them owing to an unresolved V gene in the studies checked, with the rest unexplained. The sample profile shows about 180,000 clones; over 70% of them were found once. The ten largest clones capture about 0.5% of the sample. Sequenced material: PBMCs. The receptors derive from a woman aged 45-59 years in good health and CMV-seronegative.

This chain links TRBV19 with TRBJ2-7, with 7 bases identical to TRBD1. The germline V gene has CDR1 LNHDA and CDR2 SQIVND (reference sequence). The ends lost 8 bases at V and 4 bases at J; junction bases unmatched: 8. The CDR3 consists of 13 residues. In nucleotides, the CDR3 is TGTGCCAGTCGGGCCGGGACAGAGTACGAGCAGTACTTC. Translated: CASRAGTEYEQYF.

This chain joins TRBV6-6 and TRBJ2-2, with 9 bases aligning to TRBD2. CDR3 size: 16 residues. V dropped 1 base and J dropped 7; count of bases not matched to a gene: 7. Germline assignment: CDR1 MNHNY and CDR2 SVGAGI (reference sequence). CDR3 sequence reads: CASSYLGGRAGGELFF. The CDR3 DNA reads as TGTGCCAGCAGTTACTTGGGCGGGAGGGCCGGCGGGGAGCTGTTTTTT.

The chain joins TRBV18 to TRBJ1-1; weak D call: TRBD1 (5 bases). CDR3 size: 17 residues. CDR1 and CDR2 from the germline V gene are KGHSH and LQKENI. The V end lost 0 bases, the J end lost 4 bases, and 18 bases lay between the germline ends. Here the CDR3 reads CASSPPGLAGGTTEAFF. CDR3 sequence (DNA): TGTGCCAGCTCACCACCTGGGTTAGCCGGAGGGACCACTGAAGCTTTCTTT. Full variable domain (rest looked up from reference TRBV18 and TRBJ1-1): NAGVMQNPRHLVRRRGQEARLRCSPMKGHSHVYWYRQLPEEGLKFMVYLQKENIIDESGMPKERFSAEFPKEGPSILRIQQVVRGDSAAYFCASSPPGLAGGTTEAFFGQGTRLTVV.

DNA for the CDR3: TGTGCCAGCAGTTCGGGACTAGCGGGGGGGGTCCCCCGTCGCACAGATACGCAGTATTTT. Its protein product is CASSSGLAGGVPRRTDTQYF. V gene TRBV27 combines with J gene TRBJ2-3, with 16 bases matching TRBD2. J was trimmed by 1 base and V by 4 bases; bases with no gene match: 11. Per the germline V gene, CDR1 is MNHEY and CDR2 is SMNVEV (reference sequence). The CDR3 length is 20 residues.

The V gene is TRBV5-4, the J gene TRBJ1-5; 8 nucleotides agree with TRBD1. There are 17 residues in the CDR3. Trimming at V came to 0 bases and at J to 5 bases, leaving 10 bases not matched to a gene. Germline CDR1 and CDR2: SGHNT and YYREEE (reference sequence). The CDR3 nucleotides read TGTGCCAGCAGCTTGGGGGGTGACAGGGGTCGTGATCAGCCCCAGCATTTT. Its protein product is CASSLGGDRGRDQPQHF.